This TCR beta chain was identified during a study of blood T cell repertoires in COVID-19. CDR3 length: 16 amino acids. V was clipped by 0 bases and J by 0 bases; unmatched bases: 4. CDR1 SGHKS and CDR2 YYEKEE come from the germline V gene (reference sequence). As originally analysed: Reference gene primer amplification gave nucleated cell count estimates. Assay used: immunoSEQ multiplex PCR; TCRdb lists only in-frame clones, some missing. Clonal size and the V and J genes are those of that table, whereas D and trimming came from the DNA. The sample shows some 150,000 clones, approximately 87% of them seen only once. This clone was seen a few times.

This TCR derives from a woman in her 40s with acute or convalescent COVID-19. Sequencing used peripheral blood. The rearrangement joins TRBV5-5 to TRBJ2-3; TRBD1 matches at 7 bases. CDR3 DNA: TGTGCCAGCAGCTTGGTAGGGACAGCTAGCACAGATACGCAGTATTTT. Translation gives CASSLVGTASTDTQYF.